These 8 T cell receptor beta chains were sequenced from one sample in a study of cytomegalovirus exposure and HLA in healthy donors. Researchers ran the PCR with 60 Vbeta and 13 Jbeta primers. Sequencing was performed with immunoSEQ multiplex PCR; in TCRdb, only in-frame clones are kept and a portion is missing. The sample has some 120,000 clones; 75% are singletons. The sequenced material came from PBMCs. Receptors were obtained from a woman younger than 35 in good health and CMV-seronegative.

Turning to this clone: It is likely a read error, because the conserved phenylalanine at the end of the CDR3 is missing. The CDR3 protein is CSSRTSPSNQPQHV. The CDR3 coding sequence is TGCAGCTCTAGGACTAGCCCTAGCAATCAGCCCCAGCATGTT. V is TRBV29-1 and J is TRBJ1-5, with D uncertain. This CDR3 is built from 14 residues. Trimming removed 8 bases at V and 0 bases at J, with 14 bases between. Germline CDR1 and CDR2: SQVTM and ANQGSEA.

The rearrangement joins TRBV5-1 to TRBJ2-1; perhaps TRBD2 as D (5 bases). Trimming removed 4 bases at V and 2 bases at J, with 19 bases between. Per the germline V gene, CDR1 is SGHRS and CDR2 is YFSETQ. The CDR3 is 17 amino acids. CDR3 protein: CASSPTPSSQTYNEQFF. CDR3 bases: TGCGCCAGCAGCCCCACCCCCTCTAGCCAGACCTACAATGAGCAGTTCTTC.

CDR3 region: CASSTGQGPYEQYF. CDR3 sequence (DNA): TGTGCCAGCAGCACGGGACAGGGCCCCTACGAGCAGTACTTC. The V call is TRBV9, the J call TRBJ2-7; 9 bases line up with TRBD1. V lost 4 bases to trimming and J lost 2 bases; unmatched junction nucleotides: 4. CDR3 length equals 14 residues. Germline CDR1 and CDR2: SGDLS and YYNGEE.

The chain joins TRBV13 to TRBJ2-2; 7 bases agree with TRBD1. The germline CDR1 and CDR2 sequences are PRHDT and FYEKMQ (reference sequence). Unmatched junction bases numbered 4, after V lost 6 bases and J lost 3 bases. The CDR3 has 14 residues. The CDR3 DNA reads as TGTGCCAGCAGGAACAGGGGCGACACCGGGGAGCTGTTTTTT. Protein sequence: CASRNRGDTGELFF. Together with reference TRBV13 and TRBJ2-2, the CDR3 gives the full variable domain: AAGVIQSPRHLIKEKRETATLKCYPIPRHDTVYWYQQGPGQDPQFLISFYEKMQSDKGSIPDRFSAQQFSDYHSELNMSSLELGDSALYFCASRNRGDTGELFFGEGSRLTVL.

Points on this clone: The junction does not match germline at one end; this may be a read error. V gene TRBV6-5 combines with J gene TRBJ1-2; TRBD1 agrees at 9 bases. This CDR3 contains 13 residues. The V gene's germline CDR1 is MNHEY and CDR2 SVGAGI. The chain's CDR3 is CASSRTGEDGYNF. As DNA, the CDR3 is TGTGCCAGCTCAAGGACAGGGGAGGACGGCTACAACTTC.

This clone was observed once. The chain carries TRBV5-1 and TRBJ2-7, with 8 bases that match TRBD1. The CDR3 runs 16 residues. Trimming at V came to 0 bases and at J to 3 bases, leaving 8 bases not matched to a gene. Looked up from germline, CDR1 is SGHRS and CDR2 is YFSETQ. CDR3 residues: CASSLAPDRAFYEQYF. The CDR3 nucleotides are TGCGCCAGCAGCTTGGCCCCGGACAGGGCGTTCTACGAGCAGTACTTC.

The genes are TRBV28 and TRBJ2-7; D possibly corresponds to TRBD1 (5 bases). Germline V gene data show CDR1 as MDHEN and CDR2 as SYDVKM. The CDR3 consists of 13 residues. The ends were cut back, 3 bases at V and 6 bases at J, with 12 bases in the middle. CDR3 amino acids: CASSLGRVAEQYF. CDR3 nucleotides: TGTGCCAGCAGTTTGGGCAGGGTAGCCGAGCAGTACTTC. Combining the CDR3 with reference TRBV28 and TRBJ2-7 gives the whole variable domain DVKVTQSSRYLVKRTGEKVFLECVQDMDHENMFWYRQDPGLGLRLIYFSYDVKMKEKGDIPEGYSVSREKKERFSLILESASTNQTSMYLCASSLGRVAEQYFGPGTRLTVT.

This clone was observed once. The chain carries TRBV4-1 and TRBJ2-2; D possibly corresponds to TRBD2 (6 bases). V was shortened by 1 base and J by 1 base, with 10 bases between the two germline ends. The germline V gene encodes CDR1 MGHRA and CDR2 YSYEKL. The CDR3 covers 16 residues. The CDR3 loop is CASSQVNGGNTGELFF. In DNA form, the CDR3 reads TGCGCCAGCAGCCAAGTTAACGGGGGGAACACCGGGGAGCTGTTTTTT.